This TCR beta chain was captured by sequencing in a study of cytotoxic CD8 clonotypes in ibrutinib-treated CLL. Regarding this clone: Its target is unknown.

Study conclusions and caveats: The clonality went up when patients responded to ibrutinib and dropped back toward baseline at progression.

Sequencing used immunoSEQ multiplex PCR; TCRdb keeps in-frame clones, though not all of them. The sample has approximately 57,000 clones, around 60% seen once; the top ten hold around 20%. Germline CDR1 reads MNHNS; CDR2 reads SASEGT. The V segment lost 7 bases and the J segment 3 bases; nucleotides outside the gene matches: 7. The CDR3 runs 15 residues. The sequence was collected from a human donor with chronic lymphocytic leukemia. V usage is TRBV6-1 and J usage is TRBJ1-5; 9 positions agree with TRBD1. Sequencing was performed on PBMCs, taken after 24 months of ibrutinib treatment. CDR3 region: CASTGTGNPNQPQHF. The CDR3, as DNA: TGTGCCAGCACCGGGACAGGGAACCCCAATCAGCCCCAGCATTTT.